These 25 T cell receptor beta chains originate from one sample sequenced in a study of blood T cell repertoires in COVID-19. Clones were sequenced by immunoSEQ multiplex PCR, and TCRdb holds only the in-frame ones, with some missing. The table lists about 91,000 clones, 82% of them singletons. Sequencing used peripheral blood. The receptors derive from a man in his fifties with active or convalescent COVID-19.

This chain uses TRBV18 with TRBJ1-1; TRBD1 matches at 7 bases. The germline V gene has CDR1 KGHSH and CDR2 LQKENI. The CDR3 runs 13 residues. With V trimmed by 4 bases and J by 5 bases, 4 bases remained unmatched. CDR3 loop: CASSQGGETEAFF. The CDR3 coding sequence is TGTGCCAGCTCACAAGGGGGCGAAACTGAAGCTTTCTTT. Variable domain in full (rest from reference TRBV18 and TRBJ1-1): NAGVMQNPRHLVRRRGQEARLRCSPMKGHSHVYWYRQLPEEGLKFMVYLQKENIIDESGMPKERFSAEFPKEGPSILRIQQVVRGDSAAYFCASSQGGETEAFFGQGTRLTVV.

The rearrangement joins TRBV11-2 to TRBJ1-6, with D uncertain. This CDR3 contains 13 residues. Trimming stripped 0 bases from V and 6 bases from J, with 3 bases between. The germline CDR1 and CDR2 sequences are SGHAT and FQNNGV. Here the CDR3 reads CASSLDINSPLHF. The CDR3 DNA reads TGTGCCAGCAGCTTAGATATTAATTCACCCCTCCACTTT.

This chain connects TRBV5-5 to TRBJ2-7; 7 nucleotides agree with TRBD1. This CDR3 contains 17 residues. The ends lost 4 bases at V and 1 base at J; junction bases unmatched: 14. The germline V gene encodes CDR1 SGHKS and CDR2 YYEKEE (reference sequence). The CDR3, as DNA: TGTGCCAGCAGCCTAAGTGAAGGGGGCAGGAGGTCCTACGAGCAGTACGTC. It specifies CASSLSEGGRRSYEQYV.

This sequence joins TRBV12-3 or TRBV12-4 and TRBJ1-3; TRBD1 is a possible D gene (6 bases). The CDR3 covers 13 residues. The ends were cut back, 8 bases at V and 0 bases at J, with 8 bases in the middle. The CDR3 region has the DNA TGTGCCAGCTTAGGGGGCTCTGGAAACACCATATATTTT. Translation: CASLGGSGNTIYF.

This chain joins TRBV20-1 and TRBJ2-7, with a weak D call TRBD1 (6 bases). V was clipped by 3 bases and J by 7 bases, with 10 bases between them. Germline CDR1 reads DFQATT; CDR2 reads SNEGSKA (reference sequence). CDR3 size: 11 residues. The CDR3 region is CSASLQGEQYF. The CDR3 region has the DNA TGCAGTGCTAGTTTGCAGGGGGAGCAGTACTTC.

The rearrangement joins TRBV18 to TRBJ2-7; 8 positions agree with TRBD1. Germline-derived CDR1 and CDR2 are KGHSH and LQKENI. V gave up 6 bases and J gave up 4 bases; unmatched junction bases: 5. CDR3 length: 13 residues. Here the CDR3 reads CASSSDRGYEQYF. CDR3 in DNA: TGTGCCAGCTCGTCAGACAGGGGTTACGAGCAGTACTTC.

The chain uses TRBV6-4 and TRBJ1-5, with 10 positions matching TRBD1. V was pared by 3 bases and J by 6 bases, with 2 bases of the junction left unmatched. This CDR3 region has 14 residues. CDR1 and CDR2 from the germline V gene are MRHNA and SNTAGT. The CDR3 loop reads CASSETGGFQPQHF. The CDR3 DNA reads TGTGCCAGCAGTGAGACAGGGGGCTTTCAGCCCCAGCATTTT.

This chain connects TRBV21-1 to TRBJ1-2; the table's D call TRBD1 went unverified against the DNA. TRBV21-1 counts as a pseudogene. The CDR3 is made up of 18 amino acids. CDR3 sequence: CASSKVGTGGQQLYGYTF. The CDR3 DNA reads as TGTGCCAGCAGCAAAGTTGGGACAGGGGGCCAACAACTATATGGCTACACCTTC.

This chain connects TRBV19 to TRBJ2-7; the D is unclear. Trimming shortened V by 5 bases and J by 3 bases, and 14 bases separated the two germline ends. Germline CDR1 is LNHDA and CDR2 is SQIVND (reference sequence). The CDR3 is made up of 14 amino acids. CDR3 coding DNA: TGTGCCAGTAGTTTAAGACAAGGCATCTACGAGCAGTACTTC. Its protein is CASSLRQGIYEQYF.

This clone occurred many times. J is TRBJ1-2 and V is TRBV5-4; no clear D gene. The germline CDR1 and CDR2 sequences are SGHNT and YYREEE (reference sequence). The CDR3 covers 14 residues. Trimming took 3 bases from V and 1 from J, leaving 10 bases between them. The CDR3 DNA sequence: TGTGCCAGCAGCTGGAGCGCGGATAACTATGGCTACACCTTC. As protein: CASSWSADNYGYTF.

This clone was counted a few times. The genes are TRBV24-1 and TRBJ2-7, with 8 bases fitting TRBD1. The V and J ends lost 6 bases and 0 bases, in that order; junction bases with no gene match: 6. Looked up from germline, CDR1 is KGHDR and CDR2 is SFDVKD. CDR3 length: 15 residues. The CDR3 loop reads CATSPAGGCSYEQYV. CDR3 bases: TGTGCCACCAGTCCTGCAGGGGGCTGCTCCTACGAGCAGTACGTC.

V and J are TRBV7-2 and TRBJ2-1; D not resolved. The CDR3 runs to 15 residues. Deletions cut 0 bases from V and 4 bases from J, with 10 bases between. CDR1 and CDR2 from the germline V gene are SGHTA and FQGNSA. The CDR3, as DNA: TGTGCCAGCAGCTTAGCGGGCAGGCGATACAATGAGCAGTTCTTC. Its translation is CASSLAGRRYNEQFF.

The rearrangement joins TRBV2 to TRBJ1-1; D gene uncertain. V lost 0 bases, J lost 5 bases, and 10 bases lay in between. This CDR3 has 14 residues. The germline CDR1 and CDR2 sequences are SNHLY and FYNNEI. CDR3 amino acids: CASSEARGLTEAFF. The CDR3 DNA follows: TGTGCCAGCAGTGAAGCGAGAGGGTTGACTGAAGCTTTCTTT.

The chain combines TRBV18 with TRBJ2-7, with 11 bases matching TRBD1. The CDR3 has 14 residues. V lost 3 bases and J lost 6; bases outside the gene matches: 4. From germline, CDR1 is KGHSH and CDR2 LQKENI. The CDR3 sequence: CASSPGQGEREQYV. In DNA, the CDR3 is TGTGCCAGCTCACCGGGACAGGGGGAACGCGAGCAGTACGTC.

A few counts support this clone. This chain joins TRBV5-8 and TRBJ2-7; possibly TRBD1 for D (6 bases). The CDR3 consists of 13 residues. Germline V gene sequence: CDR1 SGHTS, CDR2 YDEGEE. Trimming cost V 3 bases and J 3 bases, with 10 bases left between them. CDR3 DNA: TGTGCCAGCAGCTGGGCAGGGGACTACGAGCAGTACTTC. Its translation is CASSWAGDYEQYF.

The chain joins TRBV11-3 to TRBJ2-5; 7 bases line up with TRBD2. This CDR3 comprises 16 residues. V dropped 2 bases and J dropped 2; count of bases not matched to a gene: 8. CDR1 SGHNT and CDR2 YENEEA come from the germline V gene. The DNA for the CDR3 is TGTGCCAGCAGCTTACCTGGGAGGGGTCGGCAAGAGACCCAGTACTTC. Protein sequence: CASSLPGRGRQETQYF.

The chain combines TRBV27 with TRBJ2-3; 9 bases line up with TRBD2. The CDR3 is 14 amino acids. Germline CDR1 is MNHEY and CDR2 is SMNVEV (reference sequence). J was trimmed by 3 bases and V by 7 bases; bases with no gene match: 5. The chain's CDR3 is CASKEGLATDTQYF. CDR3 nucleotide sequence: TGTGCCAGCAAGGAGGGACTAGCAACAGATACGCAGTATTTT.

The V and J genes are TRBV11-3 and TRBJ2-1; D is uncertain. In germline, CDR1 is SGHNT, CDR2 YENEEA. The V gene lost 0 bases and the J gene lost 0 bases, with 6 bases spanning the gap. The CDR3 spans 15 residues. The CDR3 DNA is TGTGCCAGCAGCTTAGATCATAGCTCCTACAATGAGCAGTTCTTC. It encodes CASSLDHSSYNEQFF.

The chain carries TRBV5-1 and TRBJ2-2; the match to TRBD1 covers 8 bases. This CDR3 is 16 amino acids long. Germline CDR1 is SGHRS and CDR2 is YFSETQ. Unmatched junction bases numbered 9, after V lost 5 bases and J lost 3 bases. The CDR3 sequence: CASSFLRGLDTGELFF. The CDR3 coding sequence is TGCGCCAGCAGTTTTCTCAGGGGGCTCGACACCGGGGAGCTGTTTTTT.

This chain links TRBV5-1 with TRBJ1-1; unclear D gene. Deletions cut 2 bases from V and 0 bases from J, with 8 bases between. Germline V CDR1 and CDR2: SGHRS, YFSETQ. CDR3 length equals 14 residues. The CDR3 DNA reads as TGCGCCAGCAGCTTTTCAGACATGAACACTGAAGCTTTCTTT. Its translation: CASSFSDMNTEAFF.

This rearrangement joins TRBV3-1 (or the pseudogene TRBV3-2) to TRBJ1-6; TRBD1 agrees at 10 bases. CDR3 length: 15 residues. Germline V gene sequence: CDR1 LGHDT, CDR2 YNNKEL (reference sequence). J lost 7 bases, V lost 4 bases, and 4 bases had no gene match. DNA of the CDR3: TGTGCCAGCAGCCGAACGACAGGGGGCAATTCACCCCTCCACTTT. This translates into CASSRTTGGNSPLHF.

The chain is built from TRBV20-1 and TRBJ1-3, with no clear D. Germline-derived CDR1 and CDR2 are DFQATT and SNEGSKA (reference sequence). Trimming left V 3 bases short and J 0 bases short, with 12 bases between. The CDR3 covers 15 residues. The DNA for the CDR3 is TGCAGTGCTAGTTTAGAGCCCCGCTCTGGAAACACCATATATTTT. Translating it yields CSASLEPRSGNTIYF.

This chain joins TRBV24-1 and TRBJ2-1; no reliable D call. Trimming removed 4 bases from V and 0 bases from J, with 6 bases in between. This CDR3 region has 14 residues. CDR1 is KGHDR, CDR2 SFDVKD, per germline. CDR3 sequence: CATSDSSSYNEQFF. The CDR3 nucleotides are TGTGCCACCAGTGACTCGAGCTCCTACAATGAGCAGTTCTTC.

This clone was found once. The rearrangement uses TRBV6-6 and TRBJ2-7; 7 nucleotides match TRBD1. Trimming at V came to 5 bases and at J to 2 bases, leaving 3 bases not matched to a gene. The germline V gene has CDR1 MNHNY and CDR2 SVGAGI (reference sequence). The CDR3 is made up of 13 amino acids. CDR3 DNA sequence: TGTGCCAGCAGTCAGACAGGGACCTACGAGCAGTACTTC. It codes for CASSQTGTYEQYF.

This clone was counted once. The rearrangement uses TRBV29-1 and TRBJ2-5, with a tentative D call TRBD1 (5 bases). The CDR3 length is 12 residues. Trimming shortened V by 5 bases and J by 4 bases, and 11 bases separated the two germline ends. Germline V CDR1 and CDR2: SQVTM, ANQGSEA. CDR3 amino acids: CSVTPGLETQYF. The DNA for the CDR3 is TGCAGCGTTACCCCAGGGTTAGAGACCCAGTACTTC.